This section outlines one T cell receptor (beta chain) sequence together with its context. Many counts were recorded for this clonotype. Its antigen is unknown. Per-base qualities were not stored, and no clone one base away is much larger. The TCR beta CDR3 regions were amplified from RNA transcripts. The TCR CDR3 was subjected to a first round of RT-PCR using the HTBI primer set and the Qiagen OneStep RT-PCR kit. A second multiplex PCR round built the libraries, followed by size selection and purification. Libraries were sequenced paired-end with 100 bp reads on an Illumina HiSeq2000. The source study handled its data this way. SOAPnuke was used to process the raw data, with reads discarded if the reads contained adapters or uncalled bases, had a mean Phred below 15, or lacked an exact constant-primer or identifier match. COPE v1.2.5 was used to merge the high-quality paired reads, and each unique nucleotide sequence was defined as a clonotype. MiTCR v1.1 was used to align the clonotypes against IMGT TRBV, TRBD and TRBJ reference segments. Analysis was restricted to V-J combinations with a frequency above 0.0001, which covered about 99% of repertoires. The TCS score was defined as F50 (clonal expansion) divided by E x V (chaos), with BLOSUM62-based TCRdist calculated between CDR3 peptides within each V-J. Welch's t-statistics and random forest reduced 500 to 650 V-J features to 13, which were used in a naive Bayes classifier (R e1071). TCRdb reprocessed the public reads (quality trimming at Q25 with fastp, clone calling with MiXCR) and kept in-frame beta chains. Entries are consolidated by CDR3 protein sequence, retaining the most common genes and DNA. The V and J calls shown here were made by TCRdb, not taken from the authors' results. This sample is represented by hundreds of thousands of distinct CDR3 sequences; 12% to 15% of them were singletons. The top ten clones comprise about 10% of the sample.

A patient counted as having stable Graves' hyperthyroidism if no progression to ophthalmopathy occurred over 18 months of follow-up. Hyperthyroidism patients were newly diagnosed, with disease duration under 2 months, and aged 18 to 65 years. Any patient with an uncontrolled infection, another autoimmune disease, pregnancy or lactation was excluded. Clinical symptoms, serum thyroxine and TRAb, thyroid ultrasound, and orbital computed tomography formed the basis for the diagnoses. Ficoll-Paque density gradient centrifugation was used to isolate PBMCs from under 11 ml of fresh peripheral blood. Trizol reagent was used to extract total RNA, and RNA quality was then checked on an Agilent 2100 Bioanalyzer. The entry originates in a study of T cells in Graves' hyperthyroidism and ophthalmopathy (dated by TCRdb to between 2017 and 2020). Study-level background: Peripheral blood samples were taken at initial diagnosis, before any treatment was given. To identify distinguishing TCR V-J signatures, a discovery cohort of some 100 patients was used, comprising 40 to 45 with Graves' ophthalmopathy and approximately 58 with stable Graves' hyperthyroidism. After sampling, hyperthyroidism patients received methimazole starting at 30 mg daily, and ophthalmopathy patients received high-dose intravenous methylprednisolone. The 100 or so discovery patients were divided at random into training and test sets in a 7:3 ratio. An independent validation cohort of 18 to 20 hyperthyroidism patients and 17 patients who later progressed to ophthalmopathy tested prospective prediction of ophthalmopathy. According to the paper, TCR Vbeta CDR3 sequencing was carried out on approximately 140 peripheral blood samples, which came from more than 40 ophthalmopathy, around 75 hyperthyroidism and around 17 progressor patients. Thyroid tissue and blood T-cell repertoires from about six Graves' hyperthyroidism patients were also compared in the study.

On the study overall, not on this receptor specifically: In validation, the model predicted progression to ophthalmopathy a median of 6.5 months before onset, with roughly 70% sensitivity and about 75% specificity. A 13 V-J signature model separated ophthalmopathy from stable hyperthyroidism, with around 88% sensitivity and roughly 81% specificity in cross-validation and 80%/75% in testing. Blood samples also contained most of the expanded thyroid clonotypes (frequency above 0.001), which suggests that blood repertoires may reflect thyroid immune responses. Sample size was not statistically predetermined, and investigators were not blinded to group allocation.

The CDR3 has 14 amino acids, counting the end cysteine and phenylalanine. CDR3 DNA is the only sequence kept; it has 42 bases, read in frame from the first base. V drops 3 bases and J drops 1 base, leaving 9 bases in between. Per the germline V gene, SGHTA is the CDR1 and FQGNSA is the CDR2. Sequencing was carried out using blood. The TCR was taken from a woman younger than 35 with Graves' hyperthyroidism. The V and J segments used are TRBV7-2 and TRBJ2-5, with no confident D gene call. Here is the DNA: TGTGCCAGCAGCTTTGCAACAGCCCAAGAGACCCAGTACTTC. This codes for CASSFATAQETQYF.